Only one count was recorded for the clone carrying this TCR beta chain. Without the conserved terminal phenylalanine or tryptophan, this CDR3 likely stems from a read error. Trimming left V 0 bases short and J 9 bases short, with 10 bases between. Germline V gene lookup returns CDR1 SGHRS and CDR2 YFSETQ. The CDR3 extends over 14 amino acids. This record belongs to a study of OX40 agonist ivuxolimab in advanced cancers. Profiling relied on immunoSEQ multiplex PCR, and the TCRdb table lists in-frame clones only, not all of them. The sample has about 98,000 clones, roughly 85% seen once; the top ten hold around 0.52%.

This TCR derives from an adult with an advanced solid tumor such as melanoma, head and neck, liver or kidney cancer. The material sequenced was CD4+ or CD8+ T cells sorted from blood, taken in a trial of the OX40 agonist ivuxolimab. This rearrangement joins TRBV5-1 to TRBJ1-6; D gene ambiguous. The CDR3 sequence: CASSLESGASPLHL. The CDR3 DNA sequence: TGCGCCAGCAGCTTGGAGTCAGGAGCTTCACCCCTCCACCTT.